Each of the 9 T cell receptor beta chains below was sequenced from the same sample in a study of CD8 T cells in ankylosing spondylitis. A single record per CDR3 protein comes from TCRdb applying MiXCR to the 5' RACE reads. Seen here are about 230,000 distinct CDR3 sequences, over 7% observed once, and the top ten hold approximately 5%. What was sequenced was blood, either unsorted or a sorted T cell fraction (not recorded which). Every receptor here comes from a female donor with ankylosing spondylitis or in good health (not recorded which).

Ten or more counts support this clonotype. The CDR3 region is CSALTSGRDNEQFF. CDR3 in DNA: TGCAGTGCGCTTACTAGCGGGAGGGACAATGAGCAGTTCTTC. The genes are TRBV20-1 and TRBJ2-1, with 13 bases identical to TRBD2. CDR3 length: 14 amino acids. CDR1 is DFQATT and CDR2 is SNEGSKA in the germline V gene (reference sequence). V trimming: 6 bases; J trimming: 5 bases; junction bases outside the gene matches: 4.

This clonotype was seen repeatedly, ten times or more. V gene TRBV6-5 combines with J gene TRBJ2-2; the D is unclear. In germline, CDR1 is MNHEY, CDR2 SVGAGI. The CDR3 is 15 residues long. V lost 2 bases and J 7 bases, leaving 14 bases between the germline ends. CDR3 nucleotide sequence: TGTGCCAGCAGTTACCTCAGGAGCGATCACGGGGAGCTGTTTTTT. Amino acids: CASSYLRSDHGELFF.

This clonotype was found many times. V usage is TRBV12-3 or TRBV12-4 and J usage is TRBJ1-5; 8 nucleotides align to TRBD1. CDR3 length: 15 amino acids. J gave up 1 base and V 6 bases, and 5 bases lay outside the gene matches. The CDR3 DNA is TGTGCCAGCAGCCACAGGACAGGGAGCAATCAGCCCCAGCATTTT. Translation: CASSHRTGSNQPQHF.

The chain uses TRBV5-1 and TRBJ2-7; 10 positions agree with TRBD2. Germline CDR1 SGHRS, CDR2 YFSETQ. J gave up 4 bases and V 6 bases, and 7 bases lay outside the gene matches. The CDR3 extends over 14 amino acids. CDR3 in amino acids: CASTWSSGSYEQYF. CDR3 nucleotide sequence: TGCGCCAGCACATGGTCTAGCGGGAGTTACGAGCAGTACTTC. Full variable domain (missing parts from reference TRBV5-1 and TRBJ2-7): KAGVTQTPRYLIKTRGQQVTLSCSPISGHRSVSWYQQTPGQGLQFLFEYFSETQRNKGNFPGRFSGRQFSNSRSEMNVSTLELGDSALYLCASTWSSGSYEQYFGPGTRLTVT.

This clonotype has ten or more counts. V is TRBV29-1 and J is TRBJ2-1, with 11 bases fitting TRBD2. The CDR3 is 14 residues long. Per the germline V gene, CDR1 is SQVTM and CDR2 is ANQGSEA. V gave up 4 bases and J gave up 4 bases; unmatched junction bases: 3. The chain's CDR3 is CSVGASGRYNEQFF. The DNA of the CDR3 is TGCAGCGTTGGGGCTAGCGGGAGGTACAATGAGCAGTTCTTC.

In this sample, this clonotype turned up many times. The chain couples TRBV6-2 or TRBV6-3 to TRBJ2-3; D gene ambiguous. The germline CDR1 and CDR2 sequences are MNHEY and SVGEGT. Trimming stripped 3 bases from V and 4 bases from J, with 5 bases between. This CDR3 has 12 amino acids. DNA of the CDR3: TGTGCCAGCAGTTATACGGCAGATACGCAGTATTTT. Amino acids: CASSYTADTQYF.

This clonotype was counted ten times or more. This chain connects TRBV5-1 to TRBJ1-2; 9 bases map to TRBD1. Germline V gene sequence: CDR1 SGHRS, CDR2 YFSETQ. The CDR3 is 15 amino acids. Trimming took 3 bases from V and 6 from J; bases not matched to a gene: 9. CDR3 in amino acids: CASSWGQGGENGYTF. The CDR3 DNA reads as TGCGCCAGCAGCTGGGGACAGGGAGGAGAGAATGGCTACACCTTC.

This clonotype was counted ten times or more. The CDR3 is CASGERENEQFF. The DNA for the CDR3 is TGTGCCAGCGGAGAGCGGGAGAATGAGCAGTTCTTC. The chain employs TRBV12-3 or TRBV12-4 and TRBJ2-1; 8 nucleotides line up with TRBD2. With V trimmed by 8 bases and J by 7 bases, 4 bases remained unmatched. The length of the CDR3 is 12 residues.

This clonotype was found many times. The chain employs TRBV29-1 and TRBJ1-4, with D hard to call. Between the trimmed V and J ends, which lost 5 bases and 10 bases, there was a span of 8 bases. The germline V gene encodes CDR1 SQVTM and CDR2 ANQGSEA. This CDR3 has 10 amino acids. The CDR3 reads CSVWEGKLFF. The CDR3 DNA sequence: TGCAGCGTTTGGGAAGGAAAACTGTTTTTT.